This T cell receptor (beta chain) was recovered during a study of T cell repertoires in cytomegalovirus infection. Turning to the study itself: The public TCR beta signatures pointed to both CMV infection and matching HLA type. The study, taken as a whole, reports: The ex vivo response was dominated by HLA-C-restricted CMV-specific TCR beta clonotypes.

MiXCR, run by TCRdb on the reads, gives a single entry per CDR3 protein. The sample lists about 900,000 distinct CDR3 sequences, around 30% occurring once. V was pared by 2 bases and J by 4 bases, with 7 bases of the junction left unmatched. In germline, CDR1 is MNHEY, CDR2 SMNVEV (reference sequence). The CDR3 spans 16 residues. This clonotype was recorded a few times. Its antigen is unidentified. The J gene is TRBJ1-2, the V gene TRBV27; 10 nucleotides agree with TRBD1. The material was cultured CD8+ T cells from PBMCs, obtained from culture after CMV antigen stimulation. This TCR was recovered from a human donor in good health (CMV status not recorded). Some clones in this sample may be carry-over from other donors' samples. Here the CDR3 reads CASSLIGGQGGYGYTF. The CDR3 DNA reads TGTGCCAGCAGTTTAATTGGTGGACAGGGGGGCTATGGCTACACCTTC.